This T cell receptor beta chain was identified during a study of blood T cell repertoires in COVID-19. Background on the study: The United States, Italy and Spain were the sources of the acute and convalescent COVID-19 samples. The cDNA or gDNA used as material had been derived from T cells, B-cell-depleted T cells, or PBMCs.

Germline V CDR1 and CDR2: MDHEN, SYDVKM. The trim removed 7 bases at V and 11 bases at J, leaving 4 bases unmatched. The length of the CDR3 is 12 residues. Assay used: immunoSEQ multiplex PCR; TCRdb lists only in-frame clones, some missing. This sample has about 140,000 clones, with approximately 79% found just once. Sample: peripheral blood. This receptor was obtained from a man aged 50 to 59 with active or convalescent COVID-19. The chain links TRBV28 to TRBJ1-4; 10 bases are a match to TRBD1. DNA of the CDR3: TGTGCCAGCACCGGGACAGGGGTGAAACTGTTTTTT. Protein sequence: CASTGTGVKLFF.